This TCR beta chain was obtained from a study of T cells after yellow fever vaccination. Study-wide findings and caveats: Sorted repertoires could include abundant contaminating clonotypes from bulk cells. Once the booster was given, most primary-vaccination clones reappeared, at more than 95% for CD4 and around 90% for CD8.

MiXCR, applied by TCRdb to the 5' RACE reads, yields one record per CDR3 protein. The sample records about 52,000 distinct CDR3 sequences, approximately 6.6% being singletons. This clonotype appeared many times. The clonotype was recovered from a man between 18 and 29 years old who received the YFV17D yellow fever vaccine. Sequences were derived from CD8+ T cells not binding an NS4B(214-222) dextramer, sorted from PBMCs, sampled more than 40 days after the first yellow fever vaccination.

The CDR3, as DNA: TGTGCCAGCAGCTTCGCGGGGGGCAAAGAGACCCAGTACTTC. Its translation: CASSFAGGKETQYF. V usage is TRBV7-9 and J usage is TRBJ2-5; 8 bases align to TRBD2. The ends lost 3 bases at V and 3 bases at J; junction bases unmatched: 3. The CDR3 is made up of 14 amino acids. Germline V lookup: CDR1 SEHNR, CDR2 FQNEAQ (reference sequence).